Described below is a single T cell receptor beta chain sequence and its context. This CDR3 is 14 amino acids long. V was trimmed by 8 bases and J by 1 base, leaving 13 bases between them. CDR1 is MNHNY and CDR2 is SVGAGI in the germline V gene (reference sequence). These data belong to a study of shared clonotypes between healthy human individuals. Profiled with immunoSEQ multiplex PCR; TCRdb holds only in-frame clones, not every one. The sample includes some 2,000,000 clones, under 97% of them seen just once. The TCR comes from a man aged 18 to 30 in good health. The specimen was naive CD4+ T cells sorted from blood. Noted subset: CD45RA+ positively selected. The rearrangement joins TRBV6-6 to TRBJ2-3, with a tentative D call TRBD1 (6 bases). CDR3 nucleotide sequence: TGTGCCAGCGGGGAGCAGGGGCGCACAGATACGCAGTATTTT. Protein sequence: CASGEQGRTDTQYF.